This TCR beta chain was sequenced in a study of CD8 T cells in ankylosing spondylitis. Notes on the study in general: As reported, disease-linked clones showed significant enrichment in matched ankylosing spondylitis synovial fluid. For ankylosing spondylitis blood, a TCR beta motif of fewer than 10 highly homologous variants appeared characteristic.

Germline V lookup: CDR1 DFQATT, CDR2 SNEGSKA (reference sequence). V was pared by 0 bases and J by 5 bases, with 11 bases between. The CDR3 runs to 13 residues. This clonotype was observed at least ten times. The target antigen is unknown. TCRdb used MiXCR to reprocess the 5' RACE reads, holding one entry per CDR3 protein. There are about 240,000 distinct CDR3 sequences in the sample; approximately 9% occur only once, and nearly 7% lies in the top ten. The V call is TRBV20-1, the J call TRBJ2-7; TRBD1 is a possible D gene (5 bases). This TCR came from a male donor with ankylosing spondylitis or in good health (not recorded which). Sequenced sample: blood, either unsorted or a sorted T cell fraction (not recorded which). The CDR3 spells CSARDFDSNEQYF. DNA for the CDR3: TGCAGTGCTAGAGATTTCGACAGCAACGAGCAGTACTTC.